Following are 12 T cell receptor beta chains from one sample sequenced in a study of cytomegalovirus exposure and HLA in healthy donors. The study ran its PCR with 60 Vbeta and 13 Jbeta primers. The assay was immunoSEQ multiplex PCR, and TCRdb's table has in-frame clones only and misses some. Among 50,000 to 70,000 clones listed, about 80% were seen once. The sample comprised PBMCs. The receptors derive from a human donor in good health.

The chain carries TRBV15 and TRBJ2-1; possible D gene TRBD1, 5 bases. CDR3 length: 14 residues. V was trimmed by 0 bases and J by 10 bases, leaving 13 bases between them. In germline, CDR1 is LNHNV, CDR2 YYDKDF (reference sequence). For the CDR3, the DNA is TGTGCCACCAGCAGAGACCCCCAGGGTACGGAGCAGTTCTTC. As protein: CATSRDPQGTEQFF. Full variable domain (missing parts from reference TRBV15 and TRBJ2-1): DAMVIQNPRYQVTQFGKPVTLSCSQTLNHNVMYWYQQKSSQAPKLLFHYYDKDFNNEADTPDNFQSRRPNTSFCFLDIRSPGLGDTAMYLCATSRDPQGTEQFFGPGTRLTVL.

The V and J genes are TRBV5-1 and TRBJ2-2; weak D call: TRBD2 (6 bases). Per the germline V gene, CDR1 is SGHRS and CDR2 is YFSETQ. CDR3 length equals 15 residues. V was shortened by 4 bases and J by 7 bases, with 17 bases between the two germline ends. The CDR3 nucleotides read TGCGCCAGCAGCGGCACCGGGACTCGAGGCGGGGAGCTGTTTTTT. Encoded protein: CASSGTGTRGGELFF. The complete variable domain, with remaining parts taken from reference TRBV5-1 and TRBJ2-2, reads KAGVTQTPRYLIKTRGQQVTLSCSPISGHRSVSWYQQTPGQGLQFLFEYFSETQRNKGNFPGRFSGRQFSNSRSEMNVSTLELGDSALYLCASSGTGTRGGELFFGEGSRLTVL.

This clone has only a few counts. The genes are TRBV6-4 and TRBJ2-3; possibly TRBD2 for D (6 bases). V was trimmed by 2 bases and J by 2 bases, leaving 11 bases between them. This CDR3 contains 15 residues. Germline V CDR1 and CDR2: MRHNA, SNTAGT. The CDR3 DNA sequence: TGTGCCAGCAGTGACCGCGGGGATGCCACAGATACGCAGTATTTT. As protein: CASSDRGDATDTQYF.

The chain has TRBV27 and TRBJ1-6; D not resolved. Deletions cut 7 bases from V and 10 bases from J, with 14 bases between. This CDR3 has 13 residues. CDR1 MNHEY and CDR2 SMNVEV come from the germline V gene (reference sequence). Here the CDR3 DNA reads TGTGCCAGCACCACCGATGCAGTCTCACCCCTCCACTTT. It encodes CASTTDAVSPLHF.

The rearrangement joins TRBV5-1 to TRBJ2-7; possibly TRBD1 for D (6 bases). With 4 bases removed from V and 3 bases from J, the gap between germline ends came to 20 bases. The CDR3 covers 16 residues. CDR1 is SGHRS and CDR2 is YFSETQ in the germline V gene. This chain's CDR3 is CASSPGSDRSYYEQYF. CDR3 in DNA: TGCGCCAGCAGCCCGGGGAGTGACAGGAGCTACTACGAGCAGTACTTC. The full variable domain, rest sourced from reference TRBV5-1 and TRBJ2-7, is KAGVTQTPRYLIKTRGQQVTLSCSPISGHRSVSWYQQTPGQGLQFLFEYFSETQRNKGNFPGRFSGRQFSNSRSEMNVSTLELGDSALYLCASSPGSDRSYYEQYFGPGTRLTVT.

V is TRBV13 and J is TRBJ2-2; no reliable D call. Trimming pared 4 bases from V and 4 bases from J, leaving 4 bases between. Germline CDR1 and CDR2: PRHDT and FYEKMQ (reference sequence). The length of the CDR3 is 12 residues. The chain's CDR3 is CASSSFTGELFF. As DNA, the CDR3 is TGTGCCAGCAGCTCCTTCACCGGGGAGCTGTTTTTT.

The chain combines TRBV11-2 with TRBJ2-7; D ambiguous. Looked up from germline, CDR1 is SGHAT and CDR2 is FQNNGV. The ends were cut back, 4 bases at V and 0 bases at J, with 10 bases in the middle. The CDR3 runs to 14 residues. CDR3 sequence (DNA): TGTGCCAGCAGCTCACCGACACCCTCCTACGAGCAGTACTTC. Residues: CASSSPTPSYEQYF.

The CDR3 DNA sequence: TGTGCCAGGAGAGGGGGAGATCAGCCCCAGCATTTT. Protein product: CARRGGDQPQHF. This rearrangement joins TRBV2 to TRBJ1-5; tentative D call: TRBD1 (6 bases). V lost 9 bases to trimming and J lost 5 bases, with 11 bases between them. This CDR3 is built from 12 residues. The germline V gene has CDR1 SNHLY and CDR2 FYNNEI.

The chain couples TRBV27 to TRBJ2-7, with TRBD2 identical over 10 bases. Looked up from germline, CDR1 is MNHEY and CDR2 is SMNVEV (reference sequence). With 2 bases clipped from V and 0 bases from J, the junction kept 4 bases outside the gene matches. The CDR3 consists of 16 residues. The CDR3 spells CASSLISGRTSYEQYF. The CDR3 region has the DNA TGTGCCAGCAGTTTAATTAGCGGGAGGACCTCCTACGAGCAGTACTTC.

The chain links TRBV5-6 to TRBJ2-5; weak D call: TRBD1 (7 bases). Germline values: CDR1 SGHDT, CDR2 YYEEEE. There are 14 residues in the CDR3. V lost 4 bases to trimming and J lost 5 bases, with 15 bases between them. The CDR3 DNA follows: TGTGCCAGCAGCCGCGGGACAGTTTTCGAGACCCAGTACTTC. It translates to CASSRGTVFETQYF.

V usage is TRBV7-9 and J usage is TRBJ2-3; TRBD2 is a possible D gene (5 bases). Germline lookup yields CDR1 SEHNR and CDR2 FQNEAQ (reference sequence). The CDR3 is 13 residues long. V was pared by 6 bases and J by 0 bases, with 7 bases between. CDR3 loop: CASSWTSTDTQYF. In nucleotides, the CDR3 is TGTGCCAGCAGTTGGACTAGCACAGATACGCAGTATTTT.

The CDR3 loop reads CASNALDRGSNQPQHF. The CDR3 DNA sequence: TGTGCCAGTAATGCTCTAGACAGGGGTAGCAATCAGCCCCAGCATTTT. V is TRBV19 and J is TRBJ1-5; 8 bases map to TRBD1. In germline, CDR1 is LNHDA, CDR2 SQIVND (reference sequence). The CDR3 length is 16 residues. Unmatched junction bases numbered 8, after V lost 7 bases and J lost 0 bases.